This record looks at one TCR beta chain sequence and its context. The CDR3 is 16 residues long. Trimming removed 3 bases from V and 2 bases from J; junction bases left unmatched: 12. Germline CDR1 SQVTM, CDR2 ANQGSEA. This entry belongs to a study of blood T cell repertoires in COVID-19. Study in general: T cells, B-cell-depleted T cells, or PBMCs supplied cDNA or gDNA.

Libraries were prepared by immunoSEQ multiplex PCR; TCRdb keeps only in-frame clonotypes and omits some of them. The table includes 70,000 or so clones, approximately 84% detected once. The receptor's source is a man between 50 and 59 years old with COVID-19, enrolled during active disease. V is TRBV29-1 and J is TRBJ1-1; 7 bases are a match to TRBD1. The sequenced sample was peripheral blood. The CDR3 sequence: CSVDSDDRARNTEAFF. In DNA, the CDR3 is TGCAGCGTTGATTCGGACGACAGGGCGAGAAACACTGAAGCTTTCTTT.